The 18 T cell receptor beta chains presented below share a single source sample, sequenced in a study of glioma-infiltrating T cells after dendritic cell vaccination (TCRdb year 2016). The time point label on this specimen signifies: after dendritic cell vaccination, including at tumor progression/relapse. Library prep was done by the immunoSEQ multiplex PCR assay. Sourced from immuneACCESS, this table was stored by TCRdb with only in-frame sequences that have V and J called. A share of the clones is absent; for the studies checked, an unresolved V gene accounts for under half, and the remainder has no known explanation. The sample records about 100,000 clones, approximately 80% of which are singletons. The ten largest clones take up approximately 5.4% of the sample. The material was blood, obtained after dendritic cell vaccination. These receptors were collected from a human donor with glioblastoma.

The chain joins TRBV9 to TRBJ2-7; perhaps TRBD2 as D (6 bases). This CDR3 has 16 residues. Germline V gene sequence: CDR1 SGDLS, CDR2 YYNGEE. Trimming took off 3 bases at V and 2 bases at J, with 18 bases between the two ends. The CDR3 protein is CASSAGAALLPYEQYF. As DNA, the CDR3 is TGTGCCAGCAGCGCGGGAGCAGCCCTACTACCCTACGAGCAGTACTTC. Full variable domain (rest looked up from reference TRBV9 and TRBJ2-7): DSGVTQTPKHLITATGQRVTLRCSPRSGDLSVYWYQQSLDQGLQFLIQYYNGEERAKGNILERFSAQQFPDLHSELNLSSLELGDSALYFCASSAGAALLPYEQYFGPGTRLTVT.

In nucleotides, the CDR3 is TGTGCCACGAAACAGGGCGGGAACACTGAAGCTTTCTTT. This encodes CATKQGGNTEAFF. The rearrangement uses TRBV15 and TRBJ1-1; D is possibly TRBD1 (6 bases). Germline CDR1 reads LNHNV; CDR2 reads YYDKDF (reference sequence). The CDR3 has 13 amino acids. Trimming took off 9 bases at V and 1 base at J, with 12 bases between the two ends.

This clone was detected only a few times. For the CDR3, the DNA is TGCGCCAGCAGCCTCTCGTGGGGCGGGGGCTACGAGCAGTACTTC. Its protein is CASSLSWGGGYEQYF. This chain uses TRBV4-1 with TRBJ2-7; 7 bases line up with TRBD2. Germline trimming cut 4 bases from V and 3 bases from J; bases unmatched to any gene: 9. The CDR3 contains 15 residues. Germline V gene sequence: CDR1 MGHRA, CDR2 YSYEKL.

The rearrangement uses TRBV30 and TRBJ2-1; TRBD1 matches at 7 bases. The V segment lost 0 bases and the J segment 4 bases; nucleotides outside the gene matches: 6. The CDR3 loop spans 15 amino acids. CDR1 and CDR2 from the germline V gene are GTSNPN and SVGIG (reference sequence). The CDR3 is CAWSVGSGQYNEQFF. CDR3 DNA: TGTGCCTGGAGTGTCGGTTCGGGACAGTACAATGAGCAGTTCTTC. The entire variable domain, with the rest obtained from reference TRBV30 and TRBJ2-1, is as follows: SQTIHQWPATLVQPVGSPLSLECTVEGTSNPNLYWYRQAAGRGLQLLFYSVGIGQISSEVPQNLSASRPQDRQFILSSKKLLLSDSGFYLCAWSVGSGQYNEQFFGPGTRLTVL.

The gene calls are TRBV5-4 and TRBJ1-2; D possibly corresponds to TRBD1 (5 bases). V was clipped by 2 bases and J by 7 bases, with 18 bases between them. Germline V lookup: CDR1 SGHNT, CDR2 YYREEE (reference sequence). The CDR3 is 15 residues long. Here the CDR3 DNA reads TGTGCCAGCAGCTTAGGAGGGGTACGCGCGGGTGGCTACACCTTC. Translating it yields CASSLGGVRAGGYTF. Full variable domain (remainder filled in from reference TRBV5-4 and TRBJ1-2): ETGVTQSPTHLIKTRGQQVTLRCSSQSGHNTVSWYQQALGQGPQFIFQYYREEENGRGNFPPRFSGLQFPNYSSELNVNALELDDSALYLCASSLGGVRAGGYTFGSGTRLTVV.

For the CDR3, the DNA is TGTGCCAGCAGCTTCCGTCAGACCCAGTACTTC. It yields the protein CASSFRQTQYF. The V call is TRBV7-8, the J call TRBJ2-5; D gene unclear. Between the trimmed V and J ends, which lost 3 bases and 6 bases, there was a span of 5 bases. The V gene's germline CDR1 is SGHVS and CDR2 FQNEAQ. This CDR3 region has 11 residues.

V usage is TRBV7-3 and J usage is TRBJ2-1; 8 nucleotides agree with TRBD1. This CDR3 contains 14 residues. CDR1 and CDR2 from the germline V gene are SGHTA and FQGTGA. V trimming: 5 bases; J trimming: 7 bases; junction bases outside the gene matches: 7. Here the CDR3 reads CASSPADRGNEQFF. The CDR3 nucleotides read TGTGCCAGCAGCCCCGCAGACAGGGGTAATGAGCAGTTCTTC.

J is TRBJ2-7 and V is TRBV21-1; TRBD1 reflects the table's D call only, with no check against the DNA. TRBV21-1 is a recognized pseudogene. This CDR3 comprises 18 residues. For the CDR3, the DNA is TGTGCCAGCAGCAAAGCGCTTTTTAGGACAGGGTTCTCCTACGAGCAGTACTTC. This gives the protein CASSKALFRTGFSYEQYF.

CDR3 coding DNA: TGTGCCAGCAGCTTCGTGGTAGCGGGGGGGGAGACCCAGTACTTC. This translates into CASSFVVAGGETQYF. The gene calls are TRBV7-2 and TRBJ2-5; the match to TRBD2 covers 11 bases. Trimming cost V 3 bases and J 5 bases; bases outside gene matches: 5. CDR3 length equals 15 residues. Germline V gives CDR1 SGHTA, CDR2 FQGNSA.

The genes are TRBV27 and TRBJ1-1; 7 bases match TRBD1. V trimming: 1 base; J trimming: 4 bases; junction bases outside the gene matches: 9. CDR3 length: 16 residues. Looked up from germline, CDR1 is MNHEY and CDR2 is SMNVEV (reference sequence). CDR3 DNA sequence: TGTGCCAGCAGTTTATTTGCCGTGAACAGGGGCACTGAAGCTTTCTTT. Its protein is CASSLFAVNRGTEAFF.

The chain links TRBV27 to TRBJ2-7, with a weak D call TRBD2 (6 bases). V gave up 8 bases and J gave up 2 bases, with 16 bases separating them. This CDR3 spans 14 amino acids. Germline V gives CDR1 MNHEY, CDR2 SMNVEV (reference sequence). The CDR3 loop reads CASGEAGRTYEQYF. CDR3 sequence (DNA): TGTGCCAGCGGGGAAGCGGGTCGCACCTACGAGCAGTACTTC.

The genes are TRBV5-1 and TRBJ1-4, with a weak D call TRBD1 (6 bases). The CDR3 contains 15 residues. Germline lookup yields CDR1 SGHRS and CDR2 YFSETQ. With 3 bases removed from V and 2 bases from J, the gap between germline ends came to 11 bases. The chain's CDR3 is CASSSQGSTNEKLFF. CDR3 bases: TGCGCCAGCAGCTCACAGGGTTCGACTAATGAAAAACTGTTTTTT.

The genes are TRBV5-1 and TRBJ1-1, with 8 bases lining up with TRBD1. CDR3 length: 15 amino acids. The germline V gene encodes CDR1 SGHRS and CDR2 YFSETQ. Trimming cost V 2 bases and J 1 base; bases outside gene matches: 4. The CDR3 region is CASSFGQGENTEAFF. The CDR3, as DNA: TGCGCCAGCAGCTTTGGACAGGGAGAGAACACTGAAGCTTTCTTT.

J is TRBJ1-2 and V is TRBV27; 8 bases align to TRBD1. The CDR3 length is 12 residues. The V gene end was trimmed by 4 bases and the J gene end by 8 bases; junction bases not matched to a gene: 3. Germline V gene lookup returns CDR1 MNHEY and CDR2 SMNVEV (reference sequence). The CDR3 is CASSSRGRGYTF. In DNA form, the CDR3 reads TGTGCCAGCAGTTCCAGGGGGCGAGGCTACACCTTC.

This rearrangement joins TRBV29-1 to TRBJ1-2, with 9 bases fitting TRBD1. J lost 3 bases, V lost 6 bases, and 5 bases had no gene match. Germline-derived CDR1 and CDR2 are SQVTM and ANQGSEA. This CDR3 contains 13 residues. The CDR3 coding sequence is TGCAGCGTGTGGACAGGGGCAGACTATGGCTACACCTTC. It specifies CSVWTGADYGYTF.

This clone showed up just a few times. The CDR3 DNA sequence: TGTGCCAGCAGCGTACAGGGAAATTCCTATGAGCAGTTCTTC. Protein product: CASSVQGNSYEQFF. The rearrangement joins TRBV9 to TRBJ2-1, with TRBD1 as a possible D gene (5 bases). V lost 1 base, J lost 8 bases, and 13 bases lay in between. Germline values: CDR1 SGDLS, CDR2 YYNGEE. The CDR3 totals 14 residues.

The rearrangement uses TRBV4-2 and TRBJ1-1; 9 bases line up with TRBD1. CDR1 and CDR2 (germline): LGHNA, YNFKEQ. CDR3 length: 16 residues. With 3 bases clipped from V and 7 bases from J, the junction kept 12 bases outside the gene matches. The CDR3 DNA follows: TGTGCCAGCAGCCAGGCTTCACAGGGGGCTAGAGGTGAAGCTTTCTTT. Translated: CASSQASQGARGEAFF.

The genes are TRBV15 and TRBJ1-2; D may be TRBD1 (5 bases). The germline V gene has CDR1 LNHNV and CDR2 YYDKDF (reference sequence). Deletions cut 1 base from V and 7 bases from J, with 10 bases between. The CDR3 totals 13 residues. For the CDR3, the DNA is TGTGCCACCAGCAGAGGAGCAGGGTTTGGCTACACCTTC. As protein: CATSRGAGFGYTF. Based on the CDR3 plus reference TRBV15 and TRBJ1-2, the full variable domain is DAMVIQNPRYQVTQFGKPVTLSCSQTLNHNVMYWYQQKSSQAPKLLFHYYDKDFNNEADTPDNFQSRRPNTSFCFLDIRSPGLGDTAMYLCATSRGAGFGYTFGSGTRLTVV.